One sample yielded the 30 T cell receptor beta chains listed below, sequenced in a study of control samples from healthy donors and cancer patients (TCRdb year 2020). The method behind the library was the immunoSEQ multiplex PCR assay. Entries here come from immuneACCESS through TCRdb and include only in-frame sequences with V and J called. Some clones fail to appear in such tables; in the studies checked, an unresolved V gene covers under half of the shortfall, and the cause of the remainder is unknown. The sample profile shows 100,000 or so clones; around 83% of them were found once. The leading ten clones occupy roughly 1.3% of the sample. Sequences were obtained from blood. All receptors come from a woman aged 50 to 60 in good health.

This chain uses TRBV6-5 with TRBJ2-5, with a possible D match to TRBD1 (6 bases). The CDR3 runs to 14 residues. Per the germline V gene, CDR1 is MNHEY and CDR2 is SVGAGI. V lost 7 bases and J lost 4, with 16 bases in between. The CDR3 sequence: CASTERGRGETQYF. Written as DNA, the CDR3 is TGTGCCAGCACCGAAAGGGGCAGGGGAGAGACCCAGTACTTC.

The rearrangement joins TRBV4-1 to TRBJ2-3, with 8 bases that match TRBD1. V shed 6 bases, J shed 0 bases, and the junction held 2 bases outside the gene matches. The CDR3 loop spans 14 amino acids. CDR1 is MGHRA, CDR2 YSYEKL, per germline. The CDR3 reads CASRDRVSTDTQYF. CDR3 DNA sequence: TGCGCCAGCAGGGACAGGGTCAGCACAGATACGCAGTATTTT.

This chain uses TRBV6-2 or TRBV6-3 with TRBJ2-3; 7 bases are a match to TRBD2. Losses at the gene ends were 2 bases for V and 2 bases for J; bases not matched to a gene: 13. CDR1 MNHEY and CDR2 SVGEGT come from the germline V gene. The CDR3 loop spans 18 amino acids. Here the CDR3 reads CASSYLPVGRGNTDTQYF. CDR3 in DNA: TGTGCCAGCAGTTACCTCCCGGTCGGGCGGGGGAACACAGATACGCAGTATTTT.

The chain has TRBV7-2 and TRBJ1-1, with a possible D match to TRBD1 (6 bases). This CDR3 spans 14 amino acids. Germline V CDR1 and CDR2: SGHTA, FQGNSA. V was trimmed by 8 bases and J by 1 base, leaving 14 bases between them. DNA of the CDR3: TGTGCCAGCCTGTGGGGGCCGAAGAACACTGAAGCTTTCTTT. It is translated as CASLWGPKNTEAFF.

This sequence joins TRBV7-9 and TRBJ2-7; TRBD1 matches 9 bases. Germline values: CDR1 SEHNR, CDR2 FQNEAQ (reference sequence). V lost 0 bases, J lost 4 bases, and 7 bases stayed unmatched. The CDR3 extends over 16 amino acids. The CDR3 DNA follows: TGTGCCAGCAGCTTAGCGCTGGGACAGGGTGGTTACGAGCAGTACTTC. Protein sequence: CASSLALGQGGYEQYF.

This chain joins TRBV9 and TRBJ1-3, with D perhaps TRBD1 (5 bases). The V end was cut by 0 bases, the J end by 0 bases, with 10 bases between. Germline CDR1 SGDLS, CDR2 YYNGEE. The CDR3 extends over 16 amino acids. The CDR3 spells CASSVGEGYSGNTIYF. CDR3 in DNA: TGTGCCAGCAGCGTAGGGGAGGGGTACTCTGGAAACACCATATATTTT.

This clone was detected a few times. This chain links TRBV11-3 with TRBJ2-3; D is possibly TRBD2 (5 bases). The CDR3 length is 18 residues. The germline gives CDR1 SGHNT, CDR2 YENEEA. V was clipped by 3 bases and J by 1 base, with 20 bases between them. CDR3 nucleotides: TGTGCCAGCAGCTTGGGTGGGAGAGAGCTTAGTGGCACAGATACGCAGTATTTT. The encoded protein is CASSLGGRELSGTDTQYF.

The chain joins TRBV4-3 to TRBJ2-1; D ambiguous. The V gene's germline CDR1 is LGHNA and CDR2 YSLEER. The CDR3 runs 13 residues. The V gene lost 2 bases and the J gene lost 8 bases, with 10 bases spanning the gap. In nucleotides, the CDR3 is TGCGCCAGCAGCCAACTGGACGCCTATGAGCAGTTCTTC. Amino acid sequence: CASSQLDAYEQFF.

The rearrangement links TRBV28 to TRBJ1-5; TRBD1 agrees at 7 bases. This CDR3 spans 12 amino acids. Germline loops: CDR1 MDHEN, CDR2 SYDVKM. With 3 bases clipped from V and 15 bases from J, the junction kept 8 bases outside the gene matches. This CDR3 reads CASSFAGRGGHF. The CDR3 DNA is TGTGCCAGCAGTTTCGCGGGCAGGGGGGGGCATTTT.

The chain employs TRBV6-2 or TRBV6-3 and TRBJ2-7; D perhaps matches TRBD1 (6 bases). V lost 4 bases to trimming and J lost 0 bases, with 10 bases between them. This CDR3 comprises 14 residues. The germline gives CDR1 MNHEY, CDR2 SVGEGT. The CDR3 here is CASSFAGASYEQYF. CDR3 coding DNA: TGTGCCAGCAGTTTCGCAGGGGCCTCCTACGAGCAGTACTTC.

The gene calls are TRBV11-2 and TRBJ1-4; 11 bases agree with TRBD1. J gave up 7 bases and V 5 bases, and 3 bases lay outside the gene matches. CDR1 and CDR2 (germline): SGHAT, FQNNGV. The CDR3 sequence is 14 residues long. CDR3 loop: CASSRDRGGEKLFF. The CDR3 region has the DNA TGTGCCAGCAGCCGGGACAGGGGGGGTGAAAAACTGTTTTTT.

The gene calls are TRBV5-1 and TRBJ2-5; 12 nucleotides align to TRBD2. Germline trimming cut 1 base from V and 4 bases from J; bases unmatched to any gene: 5. CDR3 length: 16 residues. Looked up from germline, CDR1 is SGHRS and CDR2 is YFSETQ. CDR3 sequence reads: CASSLSTSGSRETQYF. CDR3 in DNA: TGCGCCAGCAGCTTGTCGACTAGCGGGAGTCGAGAGACCCAGTACTTC.

This clone was found once. This chain links TRBV6-6 with TRBJ2-3, with a tentative D call TRBD2 (5 bases). The CDR3 loop spans 13 amino acids. Trimming removed 6 bases from V and 4 bases from J, with 11 bases in between. From germline, CDR1 is MNHNY and CDR2 SVGAGI (reference sequence). This CDR3 reads CASSILVADTQYF. The CDR3 nucleotides are TGTGCCAGCAGCATACTAGTAGCAGATACGCAGTATTTT.

CDR3 nucleotides: TGCGCCAGCAGCTTGGCCGGCGTGCTCTCTGGAAACACCATATATTTT. Translating it yields CASSLAGVLSGNTIYF. V and J are TRBV5-1 and TRBJ1-3; D is uncertain. Germline V lookup: CDR1 SGHRS, CDR2 YFSETQ. V lost 0 bases and J 0 bases, leaving 10 bases between the germline ends. This CDR3 contains 16 residues.

The genes are TRBV7-2 and TRBJ1-2; D is unresolved. Trimming removed 5 bases from V and 3 bases from J, with 13 bases in between. The CDR3 totals 14 residues. From germline, CDR1 is SGHTA and CDR2 FQGNSA. In nucleotides, the CDR3 is TGTGCCAGCAGCAGTCGCTTTTTCGACTATGGCTACACCTTC. Its translation: CASSSRFFDYGYTF.

The chain couples TRBV7-9 to TRBJ1-2; D call uncertain. The V end lost 1 base, the J end lost 6 bases, and 6 bases lay between the germline ends. The CDR3 sequence is 12 residues long. Germline CDR1 SEHNR, CDR2 FQNEAQ (reference sequence). CDR3 sequence: CASSLEGNGYTF. The CDR3 coding sequence is TGTGCCAGCAGCTTAGAAGGGAATGGCTACACCTTC.

The V gene is TRBV9, the J gene TRBJ2-3, with 11 bases aligning to TRBD2. This CDR3 comprises 12 residues. In germline, CDR1 is SGDLS, CDR2 YYNGEE. The CDR3 DNA reads TGTGCTAGCGGGGGGGCCCTGGATACGCAGTATTTT. Translated: CASGGALDTQYF.

V usage is TRBV29-1 and J usage is TRBJ1-1; D may be TRBD1 (5 bases). V lost 4 bases to trimming and J lost 8 bases, with 20 bases between them. Germline assignment: CDR1 SQVTM and CDR2 ANQGSEA. The CDR3 sequence is 14 residues long. The CDR3 region has the DNA TGCAGCGTTGGCGGAACAGGTGAGATCAAAGAAGCTTTCTTT. Its translation: CSVGGTGEIKEAFF.

The chain joins TRBV19 to TRBJ2-2, with 9 bases lining up with TRBD2. Germline V gene lookup returns CDR1 LNHDA and CDR2 SQIVND (reference sequence). The CDR3 is 14 amino acids. The V gene end was trimmed by 8 bases and the J gene end by 5 bases; junction bases not matched to a gene: 6. CDR3 in DNA: TGTGCCAGTGGAAATAGCGGGAGTACCGGGGAGCTGTTTTTT. Translation gives CASGNSGSTGELFF.

The V gene is TRBV6-1, the J gene TRBJ1-3, with D maybe TRBD1 (6 bases). Trimming removed 2 bases from V and 2 bases from J, with 10 bases in between. This CDR3 has 15 residues. Germline lookup yields CDR1 MNHNS and CDR2 SASEGT. The CDR3 DNA follows: TGTGCCAGCAGTGAAATCAGGGGAACTGGAAACACCATATATTTT. Its translation: CASSEIRGTGNTIYF.

This chain links TRBV11-2 with TRBJ1-1, with a weak D call TRBD1 (5 bases). The ends were cut back, 10 bases at V and 4 bases at J, with 10 bases in the middle. CDR3 length equals 11 residues. Germline loops: CDR1 SGHAT, CDR2 FQNNGV. The CDR3 DNA sequence: TGTGCCACCCTGGGGGGCACTGAAGCTTTCTTT. Protein: CATLGGTEAFF.

Only a few counts were recorded for this clone. This sample also contains other DNA sequences that code for the same CDR3. V usage is TRBV18 and J usage is TRBJ1-1, with TRBD1 matching over 9 bases. CDR1 KGHSH and CDR2 LQKENI come from the germline V gene. The CDR3 is made up of 14 amino acids. After removal of 6 bases from V and 4 bases from J, the junction contained 6 bases not matched to a gene. CDR3 loop: CASSPGQGPTEAFF. CDR3 sequence (DNA): TGTGCCAGCTCCCCCGGACAGGGGCCCACTGAAGCTTTCTTT. The full variable domain, rest sourced from reference TRBV18 and TRBJ1-1, is NAGVMQNPRHLVRRRGQEARLRCSPMKGHSHVYWYRQLPEEGLKFMVYLQKENIIDESGMPKERFSAEFPKEGPSILRIQQVVRGDSAAYFCASSPGQGPTEAFFGQGTRLTVV.

The rearrangement joins TRBV27 to TRBJ2-5; 7 bases align to TRBD2. Germline CDR1 MNHEY, CDR2 SMNVEV (reference sequence). The junction had 8 bases not matched to a gene; V was cut back by 8 bases and J by 5 bases. The CDR3 runs to 13 residues. CDR3 nucleotides: TGTGCCAGCCGGGCTAGCGGTACGGAGACCCAGTACTTC. Amino acid sequence: CASRASGTETQYF.

The chain joins TRBV7-9 to TRBJ2-7; TRBD1 might be the D (7 bases). The germline gives CDR1 SEHNR, CDR2 FQNEAQ (reference sequence). The CDR3 is 16 amino acids. V dropped 2 bases and J dropped 0 bases, with 14 bases sitting between them. The CDR3 here is CASSLRQGGPSYEQYF. The CDR3 nucleotides read TGTGCCAGCAGCTTACGGCAGGGGGGACCCTCCTACGAGCAGTACTTC. The full variable domain, completed using reference TRBV7-9 and TRBJ2-7, is DTGVSQNPRHKITKRGQNVTFRCDPISEHNRLYWYRQTLGQGPEFLTYFQNEAQLEKSRLLSDRFSAERPKGSFSTLEIQRTEQGDSAMYLCASSLRQGGPSYEQYFGPGTRLTVT.

This clone was seen only once. This rearrangement joins TRBV6-2 or TRBV6-3 to TRBJ2-2; 10 nucleotides align to TRBD1. Germline CDR1 reads MNHEY; CDR2 reads SVGEGT. This CDR3 contains 16 residues. Germline trimming cut 5 bases from V and 5 bases from J; bases unmatched to any gene: 8. The CDR3 here is CASSRQKGQGTGELFF. The CDR3 nucleotides are TGTGCCAGCAGTCGACAAAAGGGACAGGGGACCGGGGAGCTGTTTTTT.

This clone has only a few counts. The chain employs TRBV5-4 and TRBJ1-2; a possible D gene is TRBD1 (6 bases). Germline CDR1 SGHNT, CDR2 YYREEE (reference sequence). The CDR3 totals 14 residues. The V end lost 1 base, the J end lost 3 bases, and 10 bases lay between the germline ends. As DNA, the CDR3 is TGTGCCAGCAGCTTGAACAGGGACTACTATGGCTACACCTTC. It yields the protein CASSLNRDYYGYTF.

The chain couples TRBV6-6 to TRBJ2-5; possibly TRBD1 for D (5 bases). Germline CDR1 and CDR2: MNHNY and SVGAGI (reference sequence). Trimming removed 2 bases from V and 5 bases from J, with 12 bases in between. The CDR3 extends over 14 amino acids. The DNA for the CDR3 is TGTGCCAGCAGTTACCGTCCAGGGTGGGAGACCCAGTACTTC. Amino acid sequence: CASSYRPGWETQYF.

The rearrangement uses TRBV9 and TRBJ2-2; 8 nucleotides agree with TRBD2. Germline trimming cut 0 bases from V and 7 bases from J; bases unmatched to any gene: 8. Germline CDR1 and CDR2: SGDLS and YYNGEE. CDR3 length equals 16 residues. CDR3 sequence: CASSVGTGGPYGELFF. The DNA for the CDR3 is TGTGCCAGCAGCGTAGGTACGGGAGGGCCGTACGGGGAGCTGTTTTTT.

The chain is built from TRBV6-5 and TRBJ1-4; 8 bases are a match to TRBD1. Looked up from germline, CDR1 is MNHEY and CDR2 is SVGAGI. With 7 bases clipped from V and 0 bases from J, the junction kept 1 base outside the gene matches. The CDR3 is 14 residues long. The CDR3 here is CASKQGATNEKLFF. The DNA of the CDR3 is TGTGCCAGCAAACAGGGGGCAACTAATGAAAAACTGTTTTTT.

This chain links TRBV5-1 with TRBJ2-3; D uncertain. Germline CDR1 reads SGHRS; CDR2 reads YFSETQ. The CDR3 has 14 amino acids. Trimming shortened V by 2 bases and J by 2 bases, and 9 bases separated the two germline ends. This CDR3 reads CASSLQPTTDTQYF. For the CDR3, the DNA is TGCGCCAGCAGCTTACAGCCCACCACAGATACGCAGTATTTT.